This TCR beta chain was captured in a study of blood T cell repertoires in COVID-19. Germline lookup yields CDR1 SGHTA and CDR2 FQGNSA. This CDR3 region has 17 residues. V shed 5 bases and J 4 bases; nucleotides not matched to a gene: 16. Repertoires were generated with immunoSEQ multiplex PCR, while TCRdb's copy carries only in-frame clones and drops some. The data contain fewer than 350,000 clones, 75% to 90% of them singletons. The rearrangement uses TRBV7-2 and TRBJ1-2; the match to TRBD1 covers 7 bases. The sample taken for sequencing was PBMCs or T cells enriched from blood (not recorded which). The source is a woman between 40 and 50 years old who had recovered from COVID-19. CDR3 DNA: TGTGCCAGCAGCCAGAAAATACCCCGACAGGGTCTCTATGGCTACACCTTC. It codes for CASSQKIPRQGLYGYTF. Full variable domain (missing parts from reference TRBV7-2 and TRBJ1-2): GAGVSQSPSNKVTEKGKDVELRCDPISGHTALYWYRQSLGQGLEFLIYFQGNSAPDKSGLPSDRFSAERTGGSVSTLTIQRTQQEDSAVYLCASSQKIPRQGLYGYTFGSGTRLTVV.